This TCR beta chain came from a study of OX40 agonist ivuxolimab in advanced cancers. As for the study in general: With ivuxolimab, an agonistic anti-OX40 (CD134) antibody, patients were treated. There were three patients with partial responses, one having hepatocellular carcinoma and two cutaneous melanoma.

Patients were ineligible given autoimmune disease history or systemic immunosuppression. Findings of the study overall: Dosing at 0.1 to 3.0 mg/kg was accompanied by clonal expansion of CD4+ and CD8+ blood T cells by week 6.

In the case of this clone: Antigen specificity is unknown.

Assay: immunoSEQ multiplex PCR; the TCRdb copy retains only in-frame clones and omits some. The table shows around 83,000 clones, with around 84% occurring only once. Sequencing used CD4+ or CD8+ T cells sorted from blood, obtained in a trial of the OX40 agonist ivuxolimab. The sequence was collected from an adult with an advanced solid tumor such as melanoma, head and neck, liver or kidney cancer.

The chain's CDR3 is CASSPRTGRYTEAFF. In nucleotides, the CDR3 is TGTGCCAGCTCACCACGGACAGGGAGGTACACTGAAGCTTTCTTT. V gene TRBV18 combines with J gene TRBJ1-1; 8 nucleotides match TRBD1. Trimming took 1 base from V and 3 from J; bases not matched to a gene: 4. This CDR3 comprises 15 residues. Germline V gene sequence: CDR1 KGHSH, CDR2 LQKENI.